The next 25 T cell receptor beta chains were all read from a single sample in a study of cytomegalovirus exposure and HLA in healthy donors. Generated by immunoSEQ multiplex PCR, the TCRdb table keeps only in-frame clones and is missing some. The sample consists of 89,000 or so clones, over 85% of them appearing once. The material sequenced was PBMCs. The receptors were gathered from a woman between 25 and 40 years old in good health and CMV-seropositive.

This chain links TRBV7-2 with TRBJ2-1, with TRBD2 matching over 9 bases. Germline values: CDR1 SGHTA, CDR2 FQGNSA. J lost 4 bases, V lost 5 bases, and 12 bases had no gene match. The CDR3 has 17 residues. The CDR3 here is CASSLEGSGSLYNEQFF. In DNA, the CDR3 is TGTGCCAGCAGCCTAGAGGGTAGCGGGAGCCTTTACAATGAGCAGTTCTTC.

The rearrangement uses TRBV7-2 and TRBJ2-3; D is uncertain. Germline lookup yields CDR1 SGHTA and CDR2 FQGNSA. The CDR3 loop spans 14 amino acids. V lost 2 bases and J 2 bases, leaving 8 bases between the germline ends. This CDR3 is CASSLQATTDTQYF. CDR3 nucleotide sequence: TGTGCCAGCAGCTTACAAGCGACCACAGATACGCAGTATTTT.

This clone was seen just once. For the CDR3, the DNA is TGCGCCAGCAGCTTGGGACTAGCGGGAAATACCGGGGAGCTGTTTTTT. It translates to CASSLGLAGNTGELFF. V is TRBV5-1 and J is TRBJ2-2; the match to TRBD2 covers 11 bases. The CDR3 loop spans 16 amino acids. Trimming cost V 0 bases and J 5 bases; bases outside gene matches: 3. Germline values: CDR1 SGHRS, CDR2 YFSETQ. The entire variable domain, with the rest obtained from reference TRBV5-1 and TRBJ2-2, is as follows: KAGVTQTPRYLIKTRGQQVTLSCSPISGHRSVSWYQQTPGQGLQFLFEYFSETQRNKGNFPGRFSGRQFSNSRSEMNVSTLELGDSALYLCASSLGLAGNTGELFFGEGSRLTVL.

This chain links TRBV7-8 with TRBJ2-1; D is possibly TRBD1 (6 bases). This CDR3 is built from 15 residues. Germline V gene lookup returns CDR1 SGHVS and CDR2 FQNEAQ. The ends were cut back, 6 bases at V and 8 bases at J, with 20 bases in the middle. The CDR3 coding sequence is TGTGCCAGCAGTCCTCGAGGGGGACCTCCCCATGAGCAGTTCTTC. It specifies CASSPRGGPPHEQFF.

The rearrangement uses TRBV6-5 and TRBJ1-1; a possible D gene is TRBD1 (5 bases). V lost 4 bases to trimming and J lost 3 bases, with 15 bases between them. Germline lookup yields CDR1 MNHEY and CDR2 SVGAGI. The CDR3 totals 15 residues. CDR3 region: CASSFSGLRDTEAFF. CDR3 DNA sequence: TGTGCCAGCAGTTTCTCGGGACTGCGAGACACTGAAGCTTTCTTT.

This clone showed up just a few times. The chain is built from TRBV5-1 and TRBJ2-7, with D possibly TRBD2 on 6 matching bases. The CDR3 runs to 15 residues. Germline CDR1 reads SGHRS; CDR2 reads YFSETQ. The V end was cut by 5 bases, the J end by 3 bases, with 18 bases between. CDR3 in amino acids: CASSRTTGSHYEQYF. As DNA, the CDR3 is TGCGCCAGCAGTCGGACTACAGGTTCCCACTACGAGCAGTACTTC.

The V and J genes are TRBV28 and TRBJ2-6; 9 positions agree with TRBD1. CDR3 size: 17 residues. The germline CDR1 and CDR2 sequences are MDHEN and SYDVKM. V dropped 5 bases and J dropped 0; count of bases not matched to a gene: 5. Here the CDR3 DNA reads TGTGCCAGCAGTCCGGGGGACAGGGTCTCTGGGGCCAACGTCCTGACTTTC. This sequence encodes CASSPGDRVSGANVLTF.

This chain links TRBV5-6 with TRBJ1-1; maybe TRBD1 (5 bases). CDR3 length equals 14 residues. Germline loops: CDR1 SGHDT, CDR2 YYEEEE. Trimming cost V 0 bases and J 3 bases, with 9 bases left between them. CDR3 in DNA: TGTGCCAGCAGCTTGGGCCTAGGGGACACTGAAGCTTTCTTT. Its protein is CASSLGLGDTEAFF.

J is TRBJ2-3 and V is TRBV7-2; D not resolved. Trimming took off 5 bases at V and 5 bases at J, with 14 bases between the two ends. CDR3 length: 14 residues. Per germline, CDR1 SGHTA and CDR2 FQGNSA. CDR3 nucleotide sequence: TGTGCCAGCAGCGCCAGGCAGTTTATAGATACGCAGTATTTT. Amino acid sequence: CASSARQFIDTQYF.

The gene calls are TRBV4-2 and TRBJ2-1; D gene unclear. Germline V gene data show CDR1 as LGHNA and CDR2 as YNFKEQ. The CDR3 totals 15 residues. V shed 0 bases and J shed 8 bases, with 14 bases lying between them. CDR3 nucleotides: TGTGCCAGCAGCCAAGAAAAGCTACCCTCCTATGAGCAGTTCTTC. This translates into CASSQEKLPSYEQFF.

This clone was seen a single time. The chain combines TRBV28 with TRBJ1-2, with D perhaps TRBD1 (5 bases). This CDR3 has 17 residues. From germline, CDR1 is MDHEN and CDR2 SYDVKM. The V gene lost 2 bases and the J gene lost 1 base, with 17 bases spanning the gap. The DNA for the CDR3 is TGTGCCAGCAGTTTAAACGCAGGGCCGGGTAATAACTATGGCTACACCTTC. Its protein product is CASSLNAGPGNNYGYTF.

This chain links TRBV6-6 with TRBJ2-7, with TRBD1 as a possible D gene (6 bases). CDR1 MNHNY and CDR2 SVGAGI come from the germline V gene (reference sequence). The CDR3 sequence is 14 residues long. V was shortened by 6 bases and J by 3 bases, with 15 bases between the two germline ends. The DNA for the CDR3 is TGTGCCAGCAGGGGGCAGGGGTCGGACTACGAGCAGTACTTC. It translates to CASRGQGSDYEQYF.

The J gene is TRBJ2-2, the V gene TRBV27; D not resolved. The CDR3 is 15 amino acids. Trimming shortened V by 5 bases and J by 2 bases, and 12 bases separated the two germline ends. Looked up from germline, CDR1 is MNHEY and CDR2 is SMNVEV (reference sequence). The CDR3 nucleotides read TGTGCCAGCAGTAAGGTGGCAGGTAACACCGGGGAGCTGTTTTTT. Encoded protein: CASSKVAGNTGELFF.

The genes are TRBV5-1 and TRBJ1-1; D possibly corresponds to TRBD1 (6 bases). Germline V lookup: CDR1 SGHRS, CDR2 YFSETQ. The CDR3 length is 14 residues. V gave up 0 bases and J gave up 3 bases, with 9 bases separating them. CDR3 residues: CASSLARGYTEAFF. CDR3 coding DNA: TGCGCCAGCAGCTTGGCCAGGGGTTACACTGAAGCTTTCTTT.

V gene TRBV28 combines with J gene TRBJ2-5, with TRBD1 matching 9 bases. The germline CDR1 and CDR2 sequences are MDHEN and SYDVKM. This CDR3 region has 14 residues. V shed 6 bases and J 1 base; nucleotides not matched to a gene: 3. The CDR3 loop reads CASSRDRVQETQYF. CDR3 bases: TGTGCCAGCAGCCGGGACAGGGTCCAAGAGACCCAGTACTTC.

The chain combines TRBV15 with TRBJ2-7; D perhaps matches TRBD1 (7 bases). Per the germline V gene, CDR1 is LNHNV and CDR2 is YYDKDF (reference sequence). The CDR3 is made up of 11 amino acids. V was clipped by 5 bases and J by 9 bases, with 11 bases between them. The CDR3 sequence: CATSGGGGQYF. In DNA form, the CDR3 reads TGTGCCACCAGCGGAGGGGGCGGGCAGTACTTC.

CDR3 sequence: CSVEATSGEEGAYNEQFF. The CDR3 DNA follows: TGCAGCGTTGAGGCGACTAGCGGTGAAGAGGGGGCCTACAATGAGCAGTTCTTC. The rearrangement links TRBV29-1 to TRBJ2-1; 9 bases map to TRBD2. The CDR3 extends over 18 amino acids. V was clipped by 3 bases and J by 2 bases; unmatched bases: 14. CDR1 is SQVTM and CDR2 is ANQGSEA in the germline V gene.

The rearrangement uses TRBV5-6 and TRBJ2-7; 7 bases match TRBD1. Germline trimming cut 3 bases from V and 0 bases from J; bases unmatched to any gene: 9. This CDR3 region has 16 residues. The germline CDR1 and CDR2 sequences are SGHDT and YYEEEE. The CDR3 bases are TGTGCCAGCAGCTCCACAGGGGCCCCGAGCTCCTACGAGCAGTACTTC. Translated, it gives CASSSTGAPSSYEQYF.

This clone was detected only a few times. This chain joins TRBV7-9 and TRBJ2-2; 7 nucleotides agree with TRBD2. Germline V gives CDR1 SEHNR, CDR2 FQNEAQ (reference sequence). The V and J ends lost 2 bases and 1 base, in that order; junction bases with no gene match: 4. This CDR3 is 16 amino acids long. CDR3: CASSLSLAENTGELFF. DNA for the CDR3: TGTGCCAGCAGCTTAAGCCTAGCGGAGAACACCGGGGAGCTGTTTTTT.

J is TRBJ2-3 and V is TRBV9, with 10 bases that match TRBD1. Germline CDR1 and CDR2: SGDLS and YYNGEE. This CDR3 is built from 16 residues. The V and J ends lost 0 bases and 0 bases, in that order; junction bases with no gene match: 1. CDR3 sequence reads: CASSVVDRGSTDTQYF. The CDR3 nucleotides are TGTGCCAGCAGCGTAGTGGACAGGGGGAGCACAGATACGCAGTATTTT.

This chain uses TRBV9 with TRBJ2-2, with 8 bases aligning to TRBD2. The CDR3 is made up of 16 amino acids. Germline CDR1 reads SGDLS; CDR2 reads YYNGEE. After removal of 0 bases from V and 7 bases from J, the junction contained 8 bases not matched to a gene. The CDR3 reads CASSVESGSNFGELFF. CDR3 nucleotide sequence: TGTGCCAGCAGCGTAGAGAGCGGGAGTAACTTCGGGGAGCTGTTTTTT.

The genes are TRBV6-1 and TRBJ2-1; 9 bases agree with TRBD2. CDR3 length equals 20 residues. In germline, CDR1 is MNHNS, CDR2 SASEGT. Germline trimming cut 1 base from V and 4 bases from J; bases unmatched to any gene: 17. The CDR3 reads CASSEGGTSSSFLRYNEQFF. CDR3 DNA: TGTGCCAGCAGTGAAGGGGGGACTAGCTCCTCCTTCCTCCGATACAATGAGCAGTTCTTC.

The chain employs TRBV21-1 and TRBJ2-6; TRBD1 is the table's D call and was not checked against the DNA. TRBV21-1 is described as a pseudogene. The CDR3 spans 16 residues. The CDR3 region is CASRGQGHSGANVLTF. The CDR3, as DNA: TGTGCCAGCCGGGGACAGGGCCACTCTGGGGCCAACGTCCTGACTTTC.

In its sample, this clone was seen once. V and J are TRBV7-2 and TRBJ2-3, with 8 bases fitting TRBD1. This CDR3 is built from 16 residues. Losses at the gene ends were 5 bases for V and 0 bases for J; bases not matched to a gene: 7. In germline, CDR1 is SGHTA, CDR2 FQGNSA. The CDR3: CASSRSGQGSTDTQYF. Written as DNA, the CDR3 is TGTGCCAGCAGCAGATCCGGACAGGGTAGCACAGATACGCAGTATTTT.

The chain has TRBV19 and TRBJ1-5, with D possibly matching TRBD1 (5 bases). V lost 3 bases and J 7 bases, leaving 10 bases between the germline ends. This CDR3 spans 13 amino acids. Germline assignment: CDR1 LNHDA and CDR2 SQIVND (reference sequence). CDR3 in amino acids: CASSMAGRQPQHF. Here the CDR3 DNA reads TGTGCCAGTAGTATGGCAGGGAGGCAGCCCCAGCATTTT.